The following is a T cell receptor beta chain sequence with its context. Its specificity is not known. The CDR3 runs 16 residues. The V segment lost 2 bases and the J segment 3 bases; nucleotides outside the gene matches: 7. In germline, CDR1 is SGHDT, CDR2 YYEEEE. TCRdb used MiXCR to reprocess the RT-PCR reads, holding one entry per CDR3 protein. The sample records about 800,000 distinct CDR3 sequences, 21% being singletons. This record belongs to a study of response to subunit inactivated influenza vaccine. Study results and caveats: Authors suggested few new T cells are recruited by each seasonal influenza vaccination.

The sequence was obtained from a man between 45 and 60 years old who received an inactivated influenza vaccine. This sample comprised PBMCs from blood, obtained about 5 days after vaccination. The V gene is TRBV5-6, the J gene TRBJ2-7; TRBD2 agrees at 11 bases. This CDR3 reads CASSFGTSGALYEQYF. The CDR3 DNA reads as TGTGCCAGCAGCTTTGGGACTAGCGGAGCCCTCTACGAGCAGTACTTC.